Detailed here is one T cell receptor (beta chain). Its antigen is currently not known. Base qualities are missing; no much larger clone stands one base away. These data are taken from a study of blood T cell repertoires in COVID-19 (dated by TCRdb to 2018 to 2021). Regarding the research as a whole: The collaborator samples originated in the United States, Italy and Spain and spanned the acute and convalescent phases of COVID-19. The prospective study material was composed of cDNA or gDNA derived from T cells, B-cell-depleted T cells, or PBMCs. The repertoires were released in a freely available public database meant as a resource for research on the immune response to SARS-CoV-2. Where HLA class I and class II types were available, the types were taken from metadata supplied by the sample provider, not from assay-based typing. Subjects who had been exposed to COVID-19, were actively infected with it, or had recovered from it provided the deeply sampled blood TCRbeta repertoires that made up the dataset. Sample metadata almost always included a de-identified subject ID, COVID-19 status, age in years and sex. Samples were obtained from the ongoing ImmuneRACE study (first 160 participants) and from 950 to 1,500 subjects provided by 6 global collaborators. What the authors observed across the whole study: Clinical and demographic metadata were provided uncurated, with the amount varying by source and participant.

TCRbeta CDR3 regions were amplified from genomic DNA by means of the immunoSEQ Assay, a bias-controlled multiplex PCR. Processing in the source paper ran as follows. Within the assay, amplification of reference gene primers was used to estimate how many nucleated cells each sample contained. Sequence reads were collapsed and filtered to measure the absolute abundance of every unique TCRbeta CDR3 rearrangement. For each sample, productive Simpson clonality was calculated as the square root of Simpson's diversity index over productive rearrangements. In its TCRdb copy, this immuneACCESS table keeps in-frame sequences only and misses some clones. Where compared with another copy, unresolved V genes explain less than half of these, and the others have no known cause. V and J calls and clone size come straight from that table; D and trimming were deduced from the DNA. A total of approximately 190,000 clones appear in this sample, under 85% of them only once. The ten biggest clones cover roughly 17% of the sample.

The collaborating institutions used their own protocols to collect whole blood in K2EDTA tubes. Collaborator samples were shipped for TCRbeta analysis as frozen whole blood, isolated PBMCs, or DNA extracted from either sample type. From the germline V gene (reference sequence), CDR1 is SEHNR and CDR2 is FQNEAQ. Taken from cysteine to phenylalanine, the CDR3 has 15 residues. The retained sequence is limited to the CDR3, 45 bases, with the frame set at the first base. Trimming costs V 4 bases and J 4 bases, and their ends lie 17 bases apart. Sequencing used peripheral blood. The chain is made from TRBV7-9 and TRBJ2-7; confidence is insufficient to name the D gene. This receptor was obtained from a man in his fifties or sixties with active or convalescent COVID-19. The CDR3 reads as follows: CASSSLGFSGYEQYF. The bases are TGTGCCAGCAGCTCGCTCGGCTTCTCCGGGTACGAGCAGTACTTC.